The 26 T cell receptor beta chains reported below all come from one sample, sequenced in a study of T cell changes during pregnancy in multiple sclerosis. Assay used: immunoSEQ multiplex PCR; TCRdb lists only in-frame clones, some missing. This table holds roughly 110,000 clones, around 92% found once. The source material was peripheral blood, sampled after pregnancy. The receptors derive from a female donor with multiple sclerosis, enrolled in a pregnancy study.

The chain combines TRBV30 with TRBJ1-5; D is possibly TRBD1 (5 bases). Trimming took 0 bases from V and 3 from J, leaving 6 bases between them. Germline V gene sequence: CDR1 GTSNPN, CDR2 SVGIG (reference sequence). The CDR3 extends over 13 amino acids. The CDR3 DNA follows: TGTGCCTGGAGTGTACAGGTCAATCAGCCCCAGCATTTT. Its translation is CAWSVQVNQPQHF.

In its sample, this clone was seen a few times. This rearrangement joins TRBV28 to TRBJ1-1; D gene unclear. The V gene's germline CDR1 is MDHEN and CDR2 SYDVKM. V was pared by 4 bases and J by 2 bases, with 2 bases between. The CDR3 consists of 11 residues. The CDR3 loop reads CASSSNTEAFF. The CDR3 coding sequence is TGTGCCAGCAGTTCAAACACTGAAGCTTTCTTT.

This clone has just one count. The chain combines TRBV5-4 with TRBJ2-7; 7 nucleotides align to TRBD1. Germline trimming cut 4 bases from V and 2 bases from J; bases unmatched to any gene: 9. Germline CDR1 and CDR2: SGHNT and YYREEE (reference sequence). The CDR3 totals 15 residues. In DNA, the CDR3 is TGTGCCAGCAGCCCCAGCCGACAGGGAACCTACGAGCAGTACTTC. It specifies CASSPSRQGTYEQYF.

This chain connects TRBV28 to TRBJ2-7; TRBD2 aligns across 8 bases. From germline, CDR1 is MDHEN and CDR2 SYDVKM. This CDR3 contains 16 residues. With 6 bases clipped from V and 2 bases from J, the junction kept 12 bases outside the gene matches. DNA of the CDR3: TGTGCCAGCAGGGGATCGCCAGCGGGAGCCCCCTACGAGCAGTACTTC. Its translation: CASRGSPAGAPYEQYF.

The chain uses TRBV5-6 and TRBJ2-2; TRBD2 aligns across 8 bases. Germline CDR1 and CDR2: SGHDT and YYEEEE. The CDR3 contains 16 residues. With 1 base clipped from V and 3 bases from J, the junction kept 5 bases outside the gene matches. The CDR3 loop reads CASSLFSGRDTGELFF. CDR3 nucleotide sequence: TGTGCCAGCAGCTTGTTTTCCGGGAGGGACACCGGGGAGCTGTTTTTT.

This clone was counted a single time. The chain employs TRBV5-8 and TRBJ1-5, with D possibly matching TRBD1 (5 bases). The germline gives CDR1 SGHTS, CDR2 YDEGEE. The CDR3 contains 15 residues. V was pared by 1 base and J by 2 bases, with 10 bases between. CDR3 DNA sequence: TGTGCCAGCAGCTTGCTAGGGGCTGGCAATCAGCCCCAGCATTTT. Protein product: CASSLLGAGNQPQHF.

The CDR3 DNA is TGTGCCAGCAGCCAAGGGGCCATGAACACTGAAGCTTTCTTT. As protein: CASSQGAMNTEAFF. The chain recombines TRBV7-9 with TRBJ1-1, with a tentative D call TRBD1 (5 bases). Looked up from germline, CDR1 is SEHNR and CDR2 is FQNEAQ (reference sequence). CDR3 size: 14 residues. V lost 5 bases, J lost 0 bases, and 10 bases lay in between.

This rearrangement joins TRBV9 to TRBJ2-7; no reliable D call. Germline V gene data show CDR1 as SGDLS and CDR2 as YYNGEE. V was trimmed by 0 bases and J by 0 bases, leaving 7 bases between them. This CDR3 region has 14 residues. The CDR3 reads CASSVGALSYEQYF. For the CDR3, the DNA is TGTGCCAGCAGCGTAGGGGCCCTCTCCTACGAGCAGTACTTC.

The V gene is TRBV5-1, the J gene TRBJ2-1; TRBD2 agrees at 8 bases. Unmatched junction bases numbered 7, after V lost 1 base and J lost 7 bases. Germline CDR1 is SGHRS and CDR2 is YFSETQ. This CDR3 contains 15 residues. CDR3 nucleotide sequence: TGCGCCAGCAGCTTGTCGAGCGGGAGATGGAATGAGCAGTTCTTC. It translates to CASSLSSGRWNEQFF.

The chain carries TRBV30 and TRBJ2-7; D is perhaps TRBD2 (5 bases). The germline gives CDR1 GTSNPN, CDR2 SVGIG (reference sequence). The CDR3 totals 13 residues. V was clipped by 0 bases and J by 2 bases, with 8 bases between them. CDR3: CAWSVAGPYEQYF. CDR3 sequence (DNA): TGTGCCTGGAGTGTGGCGGGTCCCTACGAGCAGTACTTC. Full variable domain (outside the CDR3, taken from reference TRBV30 and TRBJ2-7): SQTIHQWPATLVQPVGSPLSLECTVEGTSNPNLYWYRQAAGRGLQLLFYSVGIGQISSEVPQNLSASRPQDRQFILSSKKLLLSDSGFYLCAWSVAGPYEQYFGPGTRLTVT.

V and J are TRBV19 and TRBJ2-1, with unresolved D. Trimming shortened V by 3 bases and J by 10 bases, and 13 bases separated the two germline ends. The CDR3 runs 13 residues. The germline V gene encodes CDR1 LNHDA and CDR2 SQIVND (reference sequence). DNA of the CDR3: TGTGCCAGTAGTATCTTCTCTGGCAGGGAGCAGTTCTTC. Translating it yields CASSIFSGREQFF.

The gene calls are TRBV29-1 and TRBJ2-5, with 14 positions matching TRBD2. Germline V gene sequence: CDR1 SQVTM, CDR2 ANQGSEA. Trimming at V came to 8 bases and at J to 1 base, leaving 3 bases not matched to a gene. This CDR3 is 14 amino acids long. The CDR3: CSSGLAGGQETQYF. The DNA of the CDR3 is TGCAGCTCCGGACTAGCGGGAGGCCAAGAGACCCAGTACTTC.

The J gene is TRBJ1-1, the V gene TRBV19, with a tentative D call TRBD1 (6 bases). Germline values: CDR1 LNHDA, CDR2 SQIVND (reference sequence). Trimming shortened V by 5 bases and J by 7 bases, and 14 bases separated the two germline ends. There are 13 residues in the CDR3. The CDR3 sequence is CASSRTAFYEAFF. The CDR3 bases are TGTGCCAGTAGTCGGACAGCCTTTTATGAAGCTTTCTTT.

This rearrangement joins TRBV5-1 to TRBJ2-2, with D possibly matching TRBD1 (6 bases). V was pared by 0 bases and J by 6 bases, with 12 bases between. The CDR3 loop spans 15 amino acids. The V gene's germline CDR1 is SGHRS and CDR2 YFSETQ. The chain's CDR3 is CASSLDGGIPGELFF. The DNA of the CDR3 is TGCGCCAGCAGCTTGGATGGGGGCATACCCGGGGAGCTGTTTTTT.

The chain combines TRBV7-9 with TRBJ2-6; a possible D gene is TRBD1 (6 bases). V was trimmed by 4 bases and J by 0 bases, leaving 19 bases between them. Per the germline V gene, CDR1 is SEHNR and CDR2 is FQNEAQ (reference sequence). This CDR3 region has 19 residues. This CDR3 reads CASSSNPGQKSSGANVLTF. Written as DNA, the CDR3 is TGTGCCAGCAGCTCCAATCCCGGACAGAAGAGCTCTGGGGCCAACGTCCTGACTTTC.

The gene calls are TRBV6-4 and TRBJ1-5, with TRBD1 matching over 8 bases. The CDR3 runs to 15 residues. Germline V gene lookup returns CDR1 MRHNA and CDR2 SNTAGT. The ends lost 7 bases at V and 2 bases at J; junction bases unmatched: 7. CDR3 residues: CASTWDRNCNQPQHF. For the CDR3, the DNA is TGTGCCAGCACCTGGGACAGGAACTGCAATCAGCCCCAGCATTTT.

The chain couples TRBV5-1 to TRBJ2-1, with 11 bases fitting TRBD2. V shed 4 bases and J 6 bases; nucleotides not matched to a gene: 6. The CDR3 loop spans 15 amino acids. Germline V gives CDR1 SGHRS, CDR2 YFSETQ. The CDR3 DNA sequence: TGCGCCAGCAGCCGTAGCGGGAGGGCAGGCAATGAGCAGTTCTTC. As protein: CASSRSGRAGNEQFF.

The chain combines TRBV5-1 with TRBJ2-5; D unresolved. CDR1 and CDR2 (germline): SGHRS, YFSETQ. Between the trimmed V and J ends, which lost 5 bases and 3 bases, there was a span of 5 bases. The CDR3 covers 11 residues. This chain's CDR3 is CASRAKETQYF. Written as DNA, the CDR3 is TGCGCCAGCAGGGCCAAAGAGACCCAGTACTTC. Full variable domain (rest looked up from reference TRBV5-1 and TRBJ2-5): KAGVTQTPRYLIKTRGQQVTLSCSPISGHRSVSWYQQTPGQGLQFLFEYFSETQRNKGNFPGRFSGRQFSNSRSEMNVSTLELGDSALYLCASRAKETQYFGPGTRLLVL.

The count of this clone is one. The rearrangement links TRBV29-1 to TRBJ2-1; 15 positions match TRBD2. J lost 8 bases, V lost 5 bases, and 10 bases had no gene match. This CDR3 has 16 residues. Germline lookup yields CDR1 SQVTM and CDR2 ANQGSEA. CDR3 sequence reads: CSVQGGLAGGFDEQFF. The CDR3 DNA reads TGCAGCGTTCAAGGGGGACTAGCGGGAGGTTTCGATGAGCAGTTCTTC.

V usage is TRBV29-1 and J usage is TRBJ2-7, with D hard to call. CDR1 and CDR2 (germline): SQVTM, ANQGSEA. The CDR3 is 12 amino acids. V gave up 4 bases and J gave up 6 bases, with 13 bases separating them. DNA for the CDR3: TGCAGCGTTGGCTACAGACGGTTCGAGCAGTACTTC. Translation: CSVGYRRFEQYF.

The DNA for the CDR3 is TGTGCCAGCAGTGAAGCGCGGACAGACGACTATGGCTACACCTTC. Its translation: CASSEARTDDYGYTF. The chain uses TRBV6-1 and TRBJ1-2, with D perhaps matching TRBD1 (6 bases). The CDR3 loop spans 15 amino acids. The V gene lost 0 bases and the J gene lost 3 bases, with 11 bases spanning the gap. Looked up from germline, CDR1 is MNHNS and CDR2 is SASEGT.

V usage is TRBV19 and J usage is TRBJ2-7, with D maybe TRBD2 (5 bases). V was trimmed by 2 bases and J by 3 bases, leaving 8 bases between them. Germline CDR1 is LNHDA and CDR2 is SQIVND (reference sequence). The CDR3 spans 13 residues. CDR3 sequence reads: CASSIREDYEQYF. The CDR3 nucleotides are TGTGCCAGTAGTATACGGGAAGACTACGAGCAGTACTTC.

Only one count was recorded for this clone. This chain joins TRBV7-3 and TRBJ2-7; possibly TRBD2 for D (7 bases). Germline CDR1 reads SGHTA; CDR2 reads FQGTGA. The CDR3 totals 14 residues. V was cut by 4 bases and J by 8 bases, with 18 bases left in between. In DNA, the CDR3 is TGTGCCAGCAGCTCCGGGACTCCCGGGGGGCAGCAGTACTTC. Encoded protein: CASSSGTPGGQQYF.

The count of this clone is one. The J gene is TRBJ2-5, the V gene TRBV5-1; D is unclear. The CDR3 loop spans 14 amino acids. V was pared by 2 bases and J by 4 bases, with 12 bases between. The germline gives CDR1 SGHRS, CDR2 YFSETQ. The CDR3 bases are TGCGCCAGCAGCTTATTTTATCCCGGAGAGACCCAGTACTTC. This encodes CASSLFYPGETQYF.

This clone was detected once. The CDR3 coding sequence is TGCGCCAGCAGCTTGTATAGCGGGCACAATGAGCAGTTCTTC. This codes for CASSLYSGHNEQFF. The rearrangement uses TRBV5-1 and TRBJ2-1, with TRBD2 identical over 7 bases. V lost 1 base to trimming and J lost 5 bases; unmatched junction nucleotides: 3. CDR1 SGHRS and CDR2 YFSETQ come from the germline V gene. This CDR3 has 14 residues.

The chain is built from TRBV7-9 and TRBJ2-3, with D tentatively TRBD1 (6 bases). Germline V gene data show CDR1 as SEHNR and CDR2 as FQNEAQ (reference sequence). The CDR3 totals 16 residues. Trimming cost V 4 bases and J 2 bases, with 16 bases left between them. This chain's CDR3 is CASSSRERGYTDTQYF. CDR3 nucleotide sequence: TGTGCCAGCAGCTCAAGGGAAAGGGGGTACACAGATACGCAGTATTTT.